The source of this T cell receptor (beta chain) is a study of cytomegalovirus exposure and HLA in healthy donors. The primer mix had 60 Vbeta and 13 Jbeta primers. Sequenced by immunoSEQ multiplex PCR; TCRdb stores in-frame clones only, minus some. Here the sample spans approximately 160,000 clones, around three quarters being singletons. Study findings and constraints: It was reportedly the case that the classifier diagnosed cytomegalovirus status with high specificity and sensitivity.

Trimming stripped 7 bases from V and 2 bases from J, with 11 bases between. Germline loops: CDR1 SNHLY, CDR2 FYNNEI. CDR3 length equals 13 residues. With regard to this clone: Its target is not known.

This chain joins TRBV2 and TRBJ2-5; D might be TRBD1 (6 bases). The sequence was collected from a woman between 25 and 40 years old in good health and CMV-seronegative. The sequencing input was PBMCs. The CDR3 loop reads CASTRQEQETQYF. DNA of the CDR3: TGTGCCAGCACCAGACAGGAGCAAGAGACCCAGTACTTC. The whole variable domain, remainder taken from reference TRBV2 and TRBJ2-5, is EPEVTQTPSHQVTQMGQEVILRCVPISNHLYFYWYRQILGQKVEFLVSFYNNEISEKSEIFDDQFSVERPDGSNFTLKIRSTKLEDSAMYFCASTRQEQETQYFGPGTRLLVL.